These 27 T cell receptor beta chains were all obtained from the same sample, sequenced in a study of neurological immune-mediated disorders. TCRdb redid the calling of the 5' RACE reads with MiXCR, one entry per CDR3 protein. The sample has about 120,000 distinct CDR3 sequences, more than 2.5% seen once. The material sequenced was PBMCs. The receptors derive from a woman in her 30s with multiple sclerosis.

The table lists this clonotype with many counts. The chain recombines TRBV29-1 with TRBJ1-2, with D possibly being TRBD1 (5 bases). With 5 bases removed from V and 5 bases from J, the gap between germline ends came to 18 bases. CDR3 length equals 14 residues. Germline lookup yields CDR1 SQVTM and CDR2 ANQGSEA. The CDR3 DNA reads TGCAGCGTTCGGGGGGGGTCAAATCGGTATGGCTACACCTTC. This encodes CSVRGGSNRYGYTF.

This clonotype was counted at least ten times. The chain couples TRBV14 to TRBJ2-2; tentative D call: TRBD2 (5 bases). V was pared by 4 bases and J by 6 bases, with 12 bases between. This CDR3 has 14 amino acids. In germline, CDR1 is SGHDN, CDR2 FVKESK. The chain's CDR3 is CASSPQLVSGELFF. CDR3 coding DNA: TGTGCCAGCAGCCCCCAACTAGTATCCGGGGAGCTGTTTTTT.

This clonotype was detected many times. V usage is TRBV4-3 and J usage is TRBJ1-3; the D gene is possibly TRBD1 (5 bases). Germline loops: CDR1 LGHNA, CDR2 YSLEER. V was shortened by 0 bases and J by 0 bases, with 9 bases between the two germline ends. CDR3 length equals 16 residues. The CDR3 loop reads CASSQDWDFSGNTIYF. The CDR3, as DNA: TGCGCCAGCAGCCAAGATTGGGACTTCTCTGGAAACACCATATATTTT.

This clonotype was counted at least ten times. The chain uses TRBV20-1 and TRBJ2-3, with D possibly being TRBD1 (6 bases). Trimming pared 6 bases from V and 5 bases from J, leaving 24 bases between. CDR1 and CDR2 (germline): DFQATT, SNEGSKA (reference sequence). This CDR3 region has 16 residues. CDR3 residues: CSATPRDTRNLDTQYF. CDR3 nucleotide sequence: TGCAGTGCCACTCCCCGGGACACACGAAACCTAGATACGCAGTATTTT.

This clonotype was counted at least ten times. The CDR3 nucleotides are TGTGCCAGCAGTTCGGGACAGGACCCCAATCAGCCCCAGCATTTT. Translating it yields CASSSGQDPNQPQHF. The chain couples TRBV7-9 to TRBJ1-5, with 8 bases identical to TRBD1. Germline CDR1 is SEHNR and CDR2 is FQNEAQ (reference sequence). V shed 6 bases and J 3 bases; nucleotides not matched to a gene: 7. CDR3 size: 15 residues.

This clonotype was seen repeatedly, ten times or more. The rearrangement joins TRBV6-5 to TRBJ2-7; D remains unclear. CDR3 length: 12 residues. V gave up 8 bases and J gave up 2 bases, with 10 bases separating them. The germline V gene encodes CDR1 MNHEY and CDR2 SVGAGI. CDR3 residues: CASAAATYEQYF. In DNA, the CDR3 is TGTGCCAGCGCCGCAGCTACCTACGAGCAGTACTTC.

Ten or more counts support this clonotype. An end of the junction does not agree with germline; a read error may underlie this. This chain joins TRBV10-3 and TRBJ2-1; maybe TRBD2 (6 bases). Per germline, CDR1 ENHRY and CDR2 SYGVKD. This CDR3 spans 15 amino acids. CDR3 loop: CAIRELAESYNEQFF. CDR3 sequence (DNA): TGTGCCATCAGGGAGTTAGCGGAGTCCTACAATGAGCAGTTCTTC.

This clonotype was picked up many times. The chain links TRBV12-3 or TRBV12-4 to TRBJ2-5; TRBD2 aligns across 9 bases. The CDR3 is 14 residues long. V lost 5 bases and J lost 5; bases outside the gene matches: 6. This CDR3 is CASSGGLAGETQYF. The CDR3, as DNA: TGTGCCAGCAGTGGGGGACTAGCAGGGGAGACCCAGTACTTC.

This clonotype showed up many times. V gene TRBV20-1 combines with J gene TRBJ2-7, with TRBD1 as a possible D gene (6 bases). Germline V lookup: CDR1 DFQATT, CDR2 SNEGSKA (reference sequence). The CDR3 is 13 residues long. Trimming left V 0 bases short and J 5 bases short, with 11 bases between. The CDR3 here is CSARESSGDEQYF. For the CDR3, the DNA is TGCAGTGCTAGAGAATCTTCAGGGGACGAGCAGTACTTC.

This clonotype was observed many times. The V gene is TRBV20-1, the J gene TRBJ2-7; a weak D match, TRBD2 (6 bases). The CDR3 extends over 13 amino acids. The V and J ends lost 5 bases and 0 bases respectively, with 11 bases between them. Looked up from germline, CDR1 is DFQATT and CDR2 is SNEGSKA (reference sequence). CDR3 nucleotide sequence: TGCAGTGCTCGCGCGGGATTCTCCTACGAGCAGTACTTC. Protein product: CSARAGFSYEQYF.

This clonotype was found many times. The rearrangement uses TRBV29-1 and TRBJ1-1; D not certain. CDR1 is SQVTM, CDR2 ANQGSEA, per germline. The V end was cut by 4 bases, the J end by 2 bases, with 11 bases between. The CDR3 length is 13 residues. The CDR3: CSVGGRSNTEAFF. The CDR3 DNA follows: TGCAGCGTTGGAGGGCGGTCTAACACTGAAGCTTTCTTT.

This clonotype came up many times. The chain joins TRBV10-3 to TRBJ2-7, with a possible D match to TRBD1 (6 bases). Germline lookup yields CDR1 ENHRY and CDR2 SYGVKD. The ends were cut back, 3 bases at V and 4 bases at J, with 13 bases in the middle. The CDR3 has 14 residues. The CDR3 sequence is CAISDQGNVYEQYF. The CDR3, as DNA: TGTGCCATCAGTGACCAGGGGAATGTTTACGAGCAGTACTTC.

In its sample, this clonotype was seen many times. In DNA, the CDR3 is TGTGCCAGCGGCCACAGTATTCGAAATTCACCCCTCCACTTT. Protein sequence: CASGHSIRNSPLHF. The V call is TRBV18, the J call TRBJ1-6; no clear D gene. The V end lost 8 bases, the J end lost 7 bases, and 15 bases lay between the germline ends. Germline CDR1 reads KGHSH; CDR2 reads LQKENI. CDR3 size: 14 residues.

This clonotype came up many times. The chain uses TRBV12-3 or TRBV12-4 and TRBJ2-1, with 11 bases matching TRBD2. The CDR3 has 15 amino acids. The V gene end was trimmed by 7 bases and the J gene end by 3 bases; junction bases not matched to a gene: 5. The CDR3 DNA reads TGTGCCAGCATCCTTACTAGCGGGGGCTACAATGAGCAGTTCTTC. Protein product: CASILTSGGYNEQFF.

This clonotype was seen ten or more times. This chain connects TRBV12-3 or TRBV12-4 to TRBJ1-6; D unclear. V shed 3 bases and J shed 9 bases, with 9 bases lying between them. The CDR3 covers 13 residues. CDR3 coding DNA: TGTGCCAGCAGTTTCACCTGGGGTTCACCCCTCCACTTT. Translation gives CASSFTWGSPLHF.

Ten or more counts support this clonotype. CDR3 in DNA: TGCAGTGCCGTGACTAGCGGGGGCCCTAGCACAGATACGCAGTATTTT. Its protein is CSAVTSGGPSTDTQYF. The rearrangement joins TRBV20-1 to TRBJ2-3; TRBD2 matches at 12 bases. The CDR3 is made up of 16 amino acids. V gave up 6 bases and J gave up 0 bases; unmatched junction bases: 7. CDR1 and CDR2 from the germline V gene are DFQATT and SNEGSKA (reference sequence).

This clonotype showed up many times. The chain is built from TRBV6-5 and TRBJ1-6; 7 bases match TRBD1. Unmatched junction bases numbered 15, after V lost 6 bases and J lost 7 bases. This CDR3 is 17 amino acids long. Germline V gene data show CDR1 as MNHEY and CDR2 as SVGAGI. Here the CDR3 DNA reads TGTGCCAGCAGCCGACGTACGAGGACAGGAAAAAATTCACCCCTCCACTTT. Encoded protein: CASSRRTRTGKNSPLHF.

This clonotype was found many times. The chain links TRBV7-2 to TRBJ1-6, with D uncertain. Germline CDR1 is SGHTA and CDR2 is FQGNSA. CDR3 length: 13 residues. Trimming removed 1 base from V and 14 bases from J, with 12 bases in between. As DNA, the CDR3 is TGTGCCAGCAGCTTAGTTGTGCGCCGAACCCTCCACTTT. It codes for CASSLVVRRTLHF.

This clonotype was found many times. V usage is TRBV10-3 and J usage is TRBJ2-7; D is perhaps TRBD1 (6 bases). Germline-derived CDR1 and CDR2 are ENHRY and SYGVKD. V was clipped by 6 bases and J by 4 bases, with 19 bases between them. The CDR3 spans 15 residues. DNA of the CDR3: TGTGCCATCAGGGATCCGGGACAAATAACTTACGAGCAGTACTTC. Amino acid sequence: CAIRDPGQITYEQYF.

The chain combines TRBV5-6 with TRBJ2-3; D is perhaps TRBD1 (6 bases). The CDR3 runs 15 residues. Trimming stripped 3 bases from V and 4 bases from J, with 15 bases between. Per the germline V gene, CDR1 is SGHDT and CDR2 is YYEEEE. CDR3 coding DNA: TGTGCCAGCAGCTCCCCAGGGGTGATCGCAGATACGCAGTATTTT. Translating gives CASSSPGVIADTQYF.

In its sample, this clonotype was seen many times. The chain has TRBV4-1 and TRBJ1-3; no definite D call. Deletions cut 1 base from V and 1 base from J, with 8 bases between. The CDR3 loop spans 15 amino acids. Germline lookup yields CDR1 MGHRA and CDR2 YSYEKL. The CDR3 DNA sequence: TGCGCCAGCAGCCAAGTTGGCGAGTCTGGAAACACCATATATTTT. Protein: CASSQVGESGNTIYF.

This clonotype has a count of ten or more. CDR3 loop: CASSRLAGAFTDTQYF. CDR3 nucleotides: TGTGCCAGCAGCCGTCTAGCGGGGGCCTTCACAGATACGCAGTATTTT. The gene calls are TRBV6-5 and TRBJ2-3, with 10 bases fitting TRBD2. The J segment lost 2 bases and the V segment lost 6 bases, leaving 8 bases of the junction unmatched. The CDR3 loop spans 16 amino acids. The germline V gene has CDR1 MNHEY and CDR2 SVGAGI.

In this sample, this clonotype turned up many times. J is TRBJ1-2 and V is TRBV5-4, with 7 bases lining up with TRBD1. V gave up 3 bases and J gave up 4 bases; unmatched junction bases: 6. Germline CDR1 and CDR2: SGHNT and YYREEE (reference sequence). This CDR3 region has 14 residues. The CDR3 DNA is TGTGCCAGCAGCTCCGGGGACAGCATCTATGGCTACACCTTC. Protein sequence: CASSSGDSIYGYTF.

This clonotype was counted at least ten times. V and J are TRBV20-1 and TRBJ2-7; 7 nucleotides align to TRBD2. This CDR3 is 17 amino acids long. Unmatched junction bases numbered 21, after V lost 5 bases and J lost 5 bases. The V gene's germline CDR1 is DFQATT and CDR2 SNEGSKA (reference sequence). CDR3 bases: TGCAGTGCTTTGGGTAGATTCTCAGCGGGAAGTGGGAACGAGCAGTACTTC. Protein product: CSALGRFSAGSGNEQYF.

This clonotype appeared many times. The genes are TRBV5-5 and TRBJ1-6; 9 bases are a match to TRBD1. With 0 bases clipped from V and 18 bases from J, the junction kept 4 bases outside the gene matches. This CDR3 comprises 12 residues. Germline values: CDR1 SGHKS, CDR2 YYEKEE (reference sequence). CDR3 sequence reads: CASSLAGTGPHF. CDR3 DNA: TGTGCCAGCAGCTTGGCGGGGACAGGGCCCCACTTT.

In its sample, this clonotype was seen many times. The genes are TRBV4-3 and TRBJ1-1; maybe TRBD1 (6 bases). The V end was cut by 3 bases, the J end by 5 bases, with 13 bases between. From germline, CDR1 is LGHNA and CDR2 YSLEER. The CDR3 is 14 amino acids. This CDR3 reads CASSQGARGTEAFF. The CDR3, as DNA: TGCGCCAGCAGCCAGGGTGCTAGGGGGACTGAAGCTTTCTTT.

This clonotype has a count of ten or more. This chain uses TRBV25-1 with TRBJ1-4; no clear D. The CDR3 has 13 amino acids. Germline lookup yields CDR1 MGHDK and CDR2 SYGVNS. Trimming removed 6 bases at V and 5 bases at J, with 10 bases between. Here the CDR3 reads CASREVGNEKLFF. The CDR3 bases are TGTGCCAGCAGAGAGGTGGGGAATGAAAAACTGTTTTTT.